This is a list of T cell receptor beta chains from one sample in a study of control samples from healthy donors and cancer patients. Method: immunoSEQ multiplex PCR; TCRdb's copy keeps in-frame clones and lacks some. The sample has 60,000 to 75,000 clones; 70% to 90% are singletons. The sample comprised PBMCs. All receptors derive from a woman in her forties or fifties with head and neck cancer. Each CDR3 is given with its conserved first and last residue. The order of the fields is J gene, D gene, V gene, clone size, CDR3 protein, CDR3 DNA. The D gene is left open where the match is weak. Expanded clones are given a class, and other clones once, few, many or no size at all.

j_gene: TRBJ2-1; d_gene: .; v_gene: TRBV5-6; abundance: .; CDR3aa: CASSLFGGPEQFF; CDR3nt: TGTGCCAGCAGCTTGTTCGGCGGGCCTGAGCAGTTCTTC
j_gene: TRBJ1-3; d_gene: .; v_gene: TRBV6-5; abundance: .; CDR3aa: CASSYSRASSGNTIYF; CDR3nt: TGTGCCAGCAGTTACTCGAGGGCAAGCTCTGGAAACACCATATATTTT
j_gene: TRBJ1-6; d_gene: .; v_gene: TRBV7-9; abundance: .; CDR3aa: CASSLGGNNSPLHF; CDR3nt: TGTGCCAGCAGCTTGGGGGGAAACAATTCACCCCTCCACTTT
j_gene: TRBJ2-7; d_gene: .; v_gene: TRBV6-4; abundance: .; CDR3aa: CASSDVRRGSSYEQYF; CDR3nt: TGTGCCAGCAGTGACGTACGTCGGGGGAGCTCCTACGAGCAGTACTTC
j_gene: TRBJ2-7; d_gene: .; v_gene: TRBV28; abundance: .; CDR3aa: CASSLEGPYEQYF; CDR3nt: TGTGCCAGCAGTTTAGAGGGGCCCTACGAGCAGTACTTC
j_gene: TRBJ2-2; d_gene: TRBD2; v_gene: TRBV25-1; abundance: once; CDR3aa: CASWTSVELAGELFF; CDR3nt: TGTGCCAGCTGGACTAGCGTGGAACTAGCCGGGGAGCTGTTTTTT
j_gene: TRBJ1-1; d_gene: .; v_gene: TRBV30; abundance: .; CDR3aa: CAWSVRGMRAPEAFF; CDR3nt: TGTGCCTGGAGTGTAAGGGGGATGAGGGCCCCTGAAGCTTTCTTT
j_gene: TRBJ2-7; d_gene: TRBD1; v_gene: TRBV28; abundance: .; CDR3aa: CASSRSGQGAYEQYF; CDR3nt: TGTGCCAGCAGTCGATCGGGACAGGGGGCCTACGAGCAGTACTTC
j_gene: TRBJ1-2; d_gene: .; v_gene: TRBV27; abundance: .; CDR3aa: CASSPNRLLNYGYTF; CDR3nt: TGTGCCAGCAGTCCTAACAGGCTACTAAACTATGGCTACACCTTC
j_gene: TRBJ2-7; d_gene: .; v_gene: TRBV5-1; abundance: .; CDR3aa: CASSLMGATYEQYF; CDR3nt: TGCGCCAGCAGCTTGATGGGGGCTACCTACGAGCAGTACTTC
j_gene: TRBJ2-1; d_gene: TRBD2; v_gene: TRBV5-1; abundance: once; CDR3aa: CASSYRMIAGGPVNEQFF; CDR3nt: TGCGCCAGCAGCTACAGGATGATAGCGGGGGGGCCGGTGAATGAGCAGTTCTTC
j_gene: TRBJ2-7; d_gene: TRBD1; v_gene: TRBV19; abundance: .; CDR3aa: CASTPTGSLYEQYF; CDR3nt: TGTGCCAGTACTCCGACAGGGTCTCTCTACGAGCAGTACTTC
j_gene: TRBJ2-1; d_gene: .; v_gene: TRBV6-2/TRBV6-3; abundance: .; CDR3aa: CASSYGKMKVNEQFF; CDR3nt: TGTGCCAGCAGTTACGGGAAGATGAAGGTGAATGAGCAGTTCTTC
j_gene: TRBJ2-1; d_gene: TRBD2; v_gene: TRBV27; abundance: .; CDR3aa: CASSHQRGSSYNEQFF; CDR3nt: TGTGCCAGCAGCCACCAGCGGGGGAGCTCCTACAATGAGCAGTTCTTC
j_gene: TRBJ2-7; d_gene: .; v_gene: TRBV3-1/TRBV3-2; abundance: .; CDR3aa: CASSQARITYEQYF; CDR3nt: TGTGCCAGCAGCCAAGCCCGTATAACCTACGAGCAGTACTTC
j_gene: TRBJ1-2; d_gene: .; v_gene: TRBV9; abundance: .; CDR3aa: CASSPGDTAGYTF; CDR3nt: TGTGCCAGCAGCCCCGGGGACACCGCCGGCTACACCTTC
j_gene: TRBJ2-3; d_gene: TRBD2; v_gene: TRBV5-8; abundance: .; CDR3aa: CASSFGLVAGTDTQYF; CDR3nt: TGTGCCAGCAGCTTCGGACTAGTCGCGGGCACAGATACGCAGTATTTT
j_gene: TRBJ2-7; d_gene: .; v_gene: TRBV9; abundance: .; CDR3aa: CASSHPYEGNEQYF; CDR3nt: TGTGCCAGCAGCCATCCTTACGAAGGAAACGAGCAGTACTTC
j_gene: TRBJ2-7; d_gene: TRBD1; v_gene: TRBV30; abundance: few; CDR3aa: CAWSSTGNTYEQYF; CDR3nt: TGTGCCTGGAGTTCGACAGGGAATACCTACGAGCAGTACTTC
j_gene: TRBJ2-1; d_gene: TRBD2; v_gene: TRBV19; abundance: .; CDR3aa: CASRTTSGGYNEQFF; CDR3nt: TGTGCCAGTAGGACGACTAGCGGGGGCTACAATGAGCAGTTCTTC
j_gene: TRBJ2-7; d_gene: .; v_gene: TRBV7-8; abundance: .; CDR3aa: CASSLGDSTYEQYF; CDR3nt: TGTGCCAGCAGCTTAGGTGACAGTACCTACGAGCAGTACTTC
j_gene: TRBJ1-4; d_gene: .; v_gene: TRBV15; abundance: .; CDR3aa: CATSRGPATNEKLFF; CDR3nt: TGTGCCACCAGCAGGGGCCCGGCAACTAATGAAAAACTGTTTTTT
j_gene: TRBJ2-6; d_gene: .; v_gene: TRBV7-8; abundance: .; CDR3aa: CASSSDPGRVSGANVLTF; CDR3nt: TGTGCCAGCAGCTCCGATCCGGGACGAGTCTCTGGGGCCAACGTCCTGACTTTC
j_gene: TRBJ1-6; d_gene: .; v_gene: TRBV7-6; abundance: .; CDR3aa: CASSLGGGLSSPLHF; CDR3nt: TGTGCCAGCAGCCTCGGGGGGGGGCTGAGTTCACCCCTCCACTTT
j_gene: TRBJ1-1; d_gene: .; v_gene: TRBV5-4; abundance: few; CDR3aa: CASSLAGTGNEAFF; CDR3nt: TGTGCCAGCAGCTTGGCAGGGACGGGAAATGAAGCTTTCTTT
j_gene: TRBJ2-3; d_gene: .; v_gene: TRBV6-2/TRBV6-3; abundance: .; CDR3aa: CASSYTNSPTDTQYF; CDR3nt: TGTGCCAGCAGTTACACAAATTCCCCCACAGATACGCAGTATTTT
j_gene: TRBJ2-5; d_gene: .; v_gene: TRBV9; abundance: .; CDR3aa: CASSVALRGETQYF; CDR3nt: TGTGCCAGCAGCGTAGCTCTTAGGGGGGAGACCCAGTACTTC
j_gene: TRBJ1-1; d_gene: .; v_gene: TRBV5-6; abundance: .; CDR3aa: CASSLSGPNTEAFF; CDR3nt: TGTGCCAGCAGCTTGAGTGGGCCGAACACTGAAGCTTTCTTT
j_gene: TRBJ1-2; d_gene: TRBD1; v_gene: TRBV13; abundance: .; CDR3aa: CASSSRQGAGYGYTF; CDR3nt: TGTGCCAGCAGCTCCCGACAGGGGGCGGGCTATGGCTACACCTTC
j_gene: TRBJ1-2; d_gene: .; v_gene: TRBV12-3/TRBV12-4; abundance: .; CDR3aa: CASSQGWGYGYTF; CDR3nt: TGTGCCAGCAGTCAGGGTTGGGGCTATGGCTACACCTTC
j_gene: TRBJ2-7; d_gene: TRBD1; v_gene: TRBV5-5; abundance: .; CDR3aa: CASSLYPGQGPYEQYF; CDR3nt: TGTGCCAGCAGCTTATACCCGGGACAGGGACCCTACGAGCAGTACTTC
j_gene: TRBJ1-1; d_gene: .; v_gene: TRBV15; abundance: .; CDR3aa: CATSPRGAVFTEAFF; CDR3nt: TGTGCCACCAGTCCGAGGGGCGCGGTGTTCACTGAAGCTTTCTTT
j_gene: TRBJ2-5; d_gene: .; v_gene: TRBV28; abundance: few; CDR3aa: CASSLVPTVVQETQYF; CDR3nt: TGTGCCAGCAGTTTAGTGCCGACAGTAGTCCAAGAGACCCAGTACTTC
j_gene: TRBJ1-4; d_gene: .; v_gene: TRBV15; abundance: once; CDR3aa: CATKKAEKLFF; CDR3nt: TGTGCCACCAAAAAGGCCGAAAAACTGTTTTTT
j_gene: TRBJ1-3; d_gene: TRBD1; v_gene: TRBV7-6; abundance: .; CDR3aa: CASSLATGAGNTIYF; CDR3nt: TGTGCCAGCAGCTTAGCGACAGGGGCTGGAAACACCATATATTTT
j_gene: TRBJ1-4; d_gene: .; v_gene: TRBV2; abundance: few; CDR3aa: CASSLQGRHEKLFF; CDR3nt: TGTGCCAGCAGTTTACAGGGCAGGCATGAAAAACTGTTTTTT
j_gene: TRBJ1-2; d_gene: .; v_gene: TRBV29-1; abundance: .; CDR3aa: CSVAQGNYGYGYTF; CDR3nt: TGCAGCGTTGCCCAGGGTAATTACGGCTATGGCTACACCTTC
j_gene: TRBJ1-4; d_gene: .; v_gene: TRBV5-1; abundance: .; CDR3aa: CASSLSGVSEKLFF; CDR3nt: TGCGCCAGCAGCTTGAGCGGGGTATCTGAAAAACTGTTTTTT
j_gene: TRBJ1-2; d_gene: .; v_gene: TRBV19; abundance: few; CDR3aa: CASSPGPGMFYGYTF; CDR3nt: TGTGCCAGTAGTCCGGGACCAGGAATGTTCTATGGCTACACCTTC
j_gene: TRBJ2-7; d_gene: .; v_gene: TRBV18; abundance: few; CDR3aa: CASSPQGFYEQYF; CDR3nt: TGTGCCAGCTCACCCCAGGGGTTCTACGAGCAGTACTTC
j_gene: TRBJ1-1; d_gene: .; v_gene: TRBV6-2/TRBV6-3; abundance: .; CDR3aa: CASSSGGWNTEAFF; CDR3nt: TGTGCCAGCAGTTCCGGGGGATGGAACACTGAAGCTTTCTTT
j_gene: TRBJ1-1; d_gene: .; v_gene: TRBV10-3; abundance: .; CDR3aa: CAISEGREAFF; CDR3nt: TGTGCCATCAGTGAAGGACGGGAAGCTTTCTTT
j_gene: TRBJ2-5; d_gene: TRBD1; v_gene: TRBV3-1/TRBV3-2; abundance: once; CDR3aa: CASSQDRQGAQTQYF; CDR3nt: TGTGCCAGCAGCCAAGACCGACAGGGGGCACAGACCCAGTACTTC
j_gene: TRBJ2-7; d_gene: .; v_gene: TRBV7-2; abundance: .; CDR3aa: CASSLGKPIYEQYF; CDR3nt: TGTGCCAGCAGCTTGGGAAAGCCTATCTACGAGCAGTACTTC
j_gene: TRBJ2-7; d_gene: .; v_gene: TRBV3-1/TRBV3-2; abundance: .; CDR3aa: CASSQALALYEQYF; CDR3nt: TGTGCCAGCAGCCAAGCGCTAGCTCTTTACGAGCAGTACTTC